Presented here are 22 T cell receptor beta chains from one specimen sequenced in a study of OX40 agonist ivuxolimab in advanced cancers. Profiling relied on immunoSEQ multiplex PCR, and the TCRdb table lists in-frame clones only, not all of them. This sample has approximately 70,000 clones; over 70% occur once, and the top ten carry about 5.1%. Here the sequenced sample was CD4+ or CD8+ T cells sorted from blood, taken in a trial of the OX40 agonist ivuxolimab. All receptors derive from an adult with an advanced solid tumor such as melanoma, head and neck, liver or kidney cancer.

This clone was found a few times. The rearrangement joins TRBV19 to TRBJ2-5; 8 bases align to TRBD1. J lost 4 bases, V lost 6 bases, and 7 bases had no gene match. Germline V lookup: CDR1 LNHDA, CDR2 SQIVND (reference sequence). The CDR3 is made up of 14 amino acids. The CDR3 protein is CASSPGQGGETQYF. Here the CDR3 DNA reads TGTGCCAGTAGCCCTGGACAGGGAGGAGAGACCCAGTACTTC.

The chain joins TRBV6-4 to TRBJ2-3; D may be TRBD1 or TRBD2 (6 bases each). Trimming cost V 4 bases and J 2 bases, with 7 bases left between them. CDR3 size: 13 residues. CDR1 and CDR2 (germline): MRHNA, SNTAGT. In DNA form, the CDR3 reads TGTGCCAGCAGTGGGGGGGCCACAGATACGCAGTATTTT. Translation gives CASSGGATDTQYF.

V is TRBV7-2 and J is TRBJ2-7; 9 nucleotides align to TRBD2. Germline assignment: CDR1 SGHTA and CDR2 FQGNSA. The CDR3 totals 15 residues. V trimming: 0 bases; J trimming: 2 bases; junction bases outside the gene matches: 2. CDR3 region: CASSLARGRAYEQYF. The CDR3 nucleotides read TGTGCCAGCAGCTTAGCCCGCGGGAGGGCCTACGAGCAGTACTTC.

J is TRBJ2-7 and V is TRBV9; 13 bases map to TRBD2. V lost 2 bases to trimming and J lost 3 bases; unmatched junction nucleotides: 5. This CDR3 is built from 16 residues. Looked up from germline, CDR1 is SGDLS and CDR2 is YYNGEE. CDR3 bases: TGTGCCAGCAGCGTGACTAGCGGGAGGATCCTCTACGAGCAGTACTTC. This gives the protein CASSVTSGRILYEQYF.

The chain recombines TRBV10-1 with TRBJ2-5, with 8 bases matching TRBD2. Per germline, CDR1 WNHNN and CDR2 SYGVQD (reference sequence). This CDR3 region has 13 residues. The V and J ends lost 6 bases and 7 bases, in that order; junction bases with no gene match: 7. The CDR3 loop is CASRTGGGGTQYF. CDR3 DNA: TGCGCCAGCAGGACGGGGGGGGGCGGGACCCAGTACTTC.

Only one count was recorded for this clone. The V and J genes are TRBV6-1 and TRBJ1-6; 9 nucleotides align to TRBD1. Trimming took 8 bases from V and 7 from J; bases not matched to a gene: 6. The CDR3 has 14 residues. Germline V gives CDR1 MNHNS, CDR2 SASEGT. As DNA, the CDR3 is TGTGCCAGCGGGGTCGGACAGGGGAATTCACCCCTCCACTTT. The encoded protein is CASGVGQGNSPLHF.

The chain combines TRBV7-2 with TRBJ1-4; 7 positions match TRBD1. J gave up 3 bases and V 4 bases, and 5 bases lay outside the gene matches. The CDR3 extends over 15 amino acids. CDR1 and CDR2 (germline): SGHTA, FQGNSA. In nucleotides, the CDR3 is TGTGCCAGCAGCTCCCGACAGGGAGCTAATGAAAAACTGTTTTTT. It encodes CASSSRQGANEKLFF.

This rearrangement joins TRBV5-6 to TRBJ2-1; TRBD1 matches 9 bases. The germline CDR1 and CDR2 sequences are SGHDT and YYEEEE. Trimming removed 2 bases from V and 6 bases from J; junction bases left unmatched: 6. This CDR3 contains 15 residues. The CDR3 loop reads CASSFLDRGLNEQFF. The CDR3 DNA is TGTGCCAGCAGCTTCCTGGACAGGGGACTCAATGAGCAGTTCTTC. The entire variable domain, with the rest obtained from reference TRBV5-6 and TRBJ2-1, is as follows: DAGVTQSPTHLIKTRGQQVTLRCSPKSGHDTVSWYQQALGQGPQFIFQYYEEEERQRGNFPDRFSGHQFPNYSSELNVNALLLGDSALYLCASSFLDRGLNEQFFGPGTRLTVL.

This rearrangement joins TRBV10-3 to TRBJ2-7, with 7 bases lining up with TRBD1. In germline, CDR1 is ENHRY, CDR2 SYGVKD. This CDR3 is built from 13 residues. CDR3: CAISELGTASTVV. The DNA of the CDR3 is TGTGCCATCAGTGAACTAGGGACAGCCAGTACGGTCGTC.

The V gene is TRBV7-8, the J gene TRBJ2-7; D is unclear. This CDR3 has 14 amino acids. Germline V gene sequence: CDR1 SGHVS, CDR2 FQNEAQ. Between the trimmed V and J ends, which lost 1 base and 0 bases, there was a span of 7 bases. The CDR3 loop reads CASSLVGHSYEQYF. The CDR3 bases are TGTGCCAGCAGCTTAGTTGGTCACTCCTACGAGCAGTACTTC.

V and J are TRBV19 and TRBJ1-1; maybe TRBD1 (6 bases). V was shortened by 7 bases and J by 4 bases, with 19 bases between the two germline ends. CDR1 is LNHDA and CDR2 is SQIVND in the germline V gene (reference sequence). This CDR3 has 15 residues. CDR3 residues: CASTAGTGFGTEAFF. The CDR3 bases are TGTGCCAGTACTGCGGGCACAGGGTTCGGCACTGAAGCTTTCTTT.

The chain combines TRBV13 with TRBJ2-5; D assignment may be TRBD1 or TRBD2 (5 bases each). Trimming removed 4 bases from V and 5 bases from J, with 32 bases in between. Germline-derived CDR1 and CDR2 are PRHDT and FYEKMQ (reference sequence). The CDR3 spans 20 residues. The CDR3 region has the DNA TGTGCCAGCAGCTCGGACCCGCTAGGCCCGCCGAGCGGACCAGGGGAGACCCAGTACTTC. Encoded protein: CASSSDPLGPPSGPGETQYF.

This rearrangement joins TRBV9 to TRBJ2-1; TRBD2 agrees at 8 bases. V gave up 3 bases and J gave up 6 bases; unmatched junction bases: 8. CDR1 and CDR2 (germline): SGDLS, YYNGEE. This CDR3 comprises 15 residues. The CDR3 DNA sequence: TGTGCCAGCAGCGCCGGACTAGCCCTCTCCAATGAGCAGTTCTTC. It encodes CASSAGLALSNEQFF.

The J gene is TRBJ2-7, the V gene TRBV18; 8 bases line up with TRBD1. The length of the CDR3 is 13 residues. Germline V CDR1 and CDR2: KGHSH, LQKENI. Trimming removed 3 bases from V and 5 bases from J; junction bases left unmatched: 3. The CDR3 spells CASSPGQANEQYF. The DNA for the CDR3 is TGTGCCAGCTCACCGGGACAGGCTAACGAGCAGTACTTC.

The chain uses TRBV5-1 and TRBJ2-5, with D unresolved. Germline lookup yields CDR1 SGHRS and CDR2 YFSETQ. The CDR3 is made up of 14 amino acids. V was clipped by 3 bases and J by 2 bases, with 11 bases between them. CDR3 sequence: CASSSETLQETQYF. CDR3 nucleotides: TGCGCCAGCAGCTCCGAGACACTACAAGAGACCCAGTACTTC.

The chain joins TRBV9 to TRBJ2-1; TRBD2 agrees at 12 bases. Trimming removed 3 bases from V and 0 bases from J; junction bases left unmatched: 10. The CDR3 is 19 residues long. Germline loops: CDR1 SGDLS, CDR2 YYNGEE. In nucleotides, the CDR3 is TGTGCCAGCAGCGACCGACTAGCGGGGGCCTATAGCTCCTACAATGAGCAGTTCTTC. This translates into CASSDRLAGAYSSYNEQFF.

A few counts support this clone. V usage is TRBV27 and J usage is TRBJ2-1; weak D call: TRBD2 (5 bases). CDR1 is MNHEY, CDR2 SMNVEV, per germline (reference sequence). CDR3 size: 14 residues. V shed 6 bases and J shed 6 bases, with 15 bases lying between them. CDR3 DNA sequence: TGTGCCAGCAGCCCCTCTACGGGGAGCAATGAGCAGTTCTTC. It codes for CASSPSTGSNEQFF.

The rearrangement links TRBV6-5 to TRBJ1-2; 7 positions agree with TRBD1. The V gene end was trimmed by 6 bases and the J gene end by 2 bases; junction bases not matched to a gene: 9. The germline V gene encodes CDR1 MNHEY and CDR2 SVGAGI. This CDR3 is built from 15 residues. CDR3 DNA: TGTGCCAGCAGGGGGAGACAGGGAAAGAACTATGGCTACACCTTC. Its protein is CASRGRQGKNYGYTF.

The V call is TRBV6-5, the J call TRBJ2-1, with 7 bases identical to TRBD2. This CDR3 spans 15 amino acids. The germline gives CDR1 MNHEY, CDR2 SVGAGI. Trimming took 0 bases from V and 8 from J; bases not matched to a gene: 7. The CDR3 region has the DNA TGTGCCAGCAGTTACTCGATCTTCGGGAGGTATGAGCAGTTCTTC. It specifies CASSYSIFGRYEQFF.

This clone was recorded a few times. V is TRBV5-5 and J is TRBJ1-3; D unclear. CDR1 is SGHKS and CDR2 is YYEKEE in the germline V gene (reference sequence). CDR3 size: 13 residues. Trimming took off 4 bases at V and 4 bases at J, with 9 bases between the two ends. The CDR3, as DNA: TGTGCCAGCAGCGTCGACGCAGGAAACACCATATATTTT. As protein: CASSVDAGNTIYF.

The V gene is TRBV7-6, the J gene TRBJ2-1; D remains ambiguous. V gave up 5 bases and J gave up 2 bases, with 4 bases separating them. Germline values: CDR1 SGHVS, CDR2 FNYEAQ. The CDR3 runs 12 residues. Written as DNA, the CDR3 is TGTGCCAGCAGCGCCCCCTACAATGAGCAGTTCTTC. Protein product: CASSAPYNEQFF.

In the case of this clone: Within the sample, other DNA sequences also encode this same CDR3. J is TRBJ1-4 and V is TRBV7-2, with D maybe TRBD1 (6 bases). The CDR3 is 15 amino acids. The germline CDR1 and CDR2 sequences are SGHTA and FQGNSA. V dropped 5 bases and J dropped 7 bases, with 17 bases sitting between them. The CDR3 nucleotides are TGTGCCAGCAGCCTTTCACAGGGCGGCAGTGAAAAACTGTTTTTT. It is translated as CASSLSQGGSEKLFF.